One and the same sample provided the 5 T cell receptor beta chains below, sequenced in a study of Graves' ophthalmopathy and Graves' hyperthyroidism. Amplification from RNA transcripts yielded the TCR beta CDR3 regions. After a first-round RT-PCR with HTBI primers, a second-round multiplex PCR was run. TCRdb processed the multiplex PCR reads anew with MiXCR; each CDR3 protein has one entry. This sample has over a million distinct CDR3 sequences, with 35% to 40% found just once. Sample: peripheral blood or thyroid tissue (not recorded which). The receptors come from an adult man with Graves' hyperthyroidism.

This clonotype was found once. The junction differs from germline at one of its ends, possibly a read error. This chain connects TRBV7-2 to TRBJ2-2; D is perhaps TRBD2 (6 bases). The CDR3 consists of 14 residues. Germline V gives CDR1 SGHTA, CDR2 FQGNSA. CDR3 DNA: TGTGCCAGCAGCTTAGGCTTAGGCGGGGATGAGCAGTTTTTT. This codes for CASSLGLGGDEQFF.

The J gene is TRBJ2-3, the V gene TRBV2, with TRBD2 matching 10 bases. Germline CDR1 is SNHLY and CDR2 is FYNNEI. V lost 11 bases and J lost 4; bases outside the gene matches: 12. CDR3 size: 15 residues. The CDR3 loop reads CASHLLAGAADTQYF. The CDR3, as DNA: TGTGCCTCCCATCTCCTAGCGGGAGCCGCAGATACGCAGTATTTT.

The chain uses TRBV2 and TRBJ2-2; D gene ambiguous. Trimming took off 0 bases at V and 7 bases at J, with 6 bases between the two ends. Germline CDR1 and CDR2: SNHLY and FYNNEI. The CDR3 runs 13 residues. CDR3 bases: TGTGCCAGCAGTGAAGCGCCTGTCGGGGAGCTGTTTTTT. Protein product: CASSEAPVGELFF.

This clonotype was counted a few times. The rearrangement links TRBV29-1 to TRBJ2-3, with D possibly being TRBD1 or TRBD2 (5 bases each). V lost 7 bases, J lost 8 bases, and 16 bases lay in between. This CDR3 spans 12 amino acids. Germline values: CDR1 SQVTM, CDR2 ANQGSEA. The CDR3 spells CSAPGPTGTQYF. DNA for the CDR3: TGCAGCGCTCCGGGACCGACGGGTACGCAGTATTTT.

This chain connects TRBV10-3 to TRBJ2-5, with 9 bases identical to TRBD1. J was trimmed by 2 bases and V by 8 bases; bases with no gene match: 3. CDR3 size: 13 residues. CDR1 is ENHRY, CDR2 SYGVKD, per germline. The CDR3 DNA sequence: TGTGCCATCGGACAGGGGACTCAAGAGACCCAGTACTTC. It encodes CAIGQGTQETQYF.